Below are 26 T cell receptor beta chains sequenced from a single sample in a study of blood T cell repertoires in COVID-19. The repertoire was sequenced with immunoSEQ multiplex PCR; TCRdb's copy has only in-frame clones and lacks some. The sample lists under 65,000 clones; about nine tenths were seen once. Material for sequencing was peripheral blood. Every receptor here comes from a man at least 80 years old with acute or convalescent COVID-19.

The rearrangement links TRBV7-8 to TRBJ2-5, with D maybe TRBD1 (7 bases). CDR3 length: 14 amino acids. The V gene lost 5 bases and the J gene lost 5 bases, with 15 bases spanning the gap. CDR1 is SGHVS and CDR2 is FQNEAQ in the germline V gene. In DNA, the CDR3 is TGTGCCAGCAGCCCAGGAGGGGGCGGTGAGACCCAGTACTTC. This sequence encodes CASSPGGGGETQYF.

The gene calls are TRBV5-1 and TRBJ2-1; 7 bases are a match to TRBD2. Germline CDR1 is SGHRS and CDR2 is YFSETQ. J lost 5 bases, V lost 5 bases, and 7 bases had no gene match. This CDR3 is 14 amino acids long. The CDR3 region has the DNA TGCGCCAGCAGGACGGGACTACAAAACAATGAGCAGTTCTTC. It is translated as CASRTGLQNNEQFF. Complete variable domain (other parts from reference TRBV5-1 and TRBJ2-1): KAGVTQTPRYLIKTRGQQVTLSCSPISGHRSVSWYQQTPGQGLQFLFEYFSETQRNKGNFPGRFSGRQFSNSRSEMNVSTLELGDSALYLCASRTGLQNNEQFFGPGTRLTVL.

The V and J genes are TRBV6-1 and TRBJ1-5, with D possibly TRBD1 on 6 matching bases. Germline loops: CDR1 MNHNS, CDR2 SASEGT. Trimming took off 4 bases at V and 0 bases at J, with 13 bases between the two ends. The CDR3 extends over 16 amino acids. The CDR3 nucleotides read TGTGCCAGCAGTGGCCCGGACAGTTATAGCAATCAGCCCCAGCATTTT. Its protein product is CASSGPDSYSNQPQHF.

The V call is TRBV24-1, the J call TRBJ2-3, with TRBD2 identical over 8 bases. In germline, CDR1 is KGHDR, CDR2 SFDVKD. Trimming removed 5 bases from V and 0 bases from J; junction bases left unmatched: 6. The CDR3 is 16 residues long. The CDR3 loop reads CATSVGGGPSTDTQYF. The DNA for the CDR3 is TGTGCCACCAGTGTCGGGGGGGGCCCTAGCACAGATACGCAGTATTTT.

The chain uses TRBV5-1 and TRBJ1-1, with TRBD1 matching 7 bases. The ends lost 4 bases at V and 6 bases at J; junction bases unmatched: 15. This CDR3 spans 16 amino acids. Germline CDR1 reads SGHRS; CDR2 reads YFSETQ. The CDR3 region is CASSLIPGQIASEAFF. The CDR3 DNA reads as TGCGCCAGCAGCCTGATCCCGGGACAGATAGCGTCTGAAGCTTTCTTT.

The V gene is TRBV6-4, the J gene TRBJ2-1; TRBD2 matches 8 bases. The J segment lost 1 base and the V segment lost 0 bases, leaving 5 bases of the junction unmatched. The CDR3 is made up of 17 amino acids. Germline lookup yields CDR1 MRHNA and CDR2 SNTAGT. CDR3 in amino acids: CASSDSASGGSYNEQFF. CDR3 in DNA: TGTGCCAGCAGTGACTCAGCGAGCGGGGGATCCTACAATGAGCAGTTCTTC.

V is TRBV4-1 and J is TRBJ1-2; 8 bases are shared with TRBD1. Germline V gives CDR1 MGHRA, CDR2 YSYEKL. This CDR3 comprises 18 residues. Losses at the gene ends were 5 bases for V and 5 bases for J; bases not matched to a gene: 19. In nucleotides, the CDR3 is TGCGCCAGCAGCGGCGGACAGGGCTCTCCGAGGGATGGGTATGGCTACACCTTC. Residues: CASSGGQGSPRDGYGYTF.

The V and J genes are TRBV5-6 and TRBJ2-3; 8 bases align to TRBD1. The CDR3 extends over 16 amino acids. V shed 0 bases, J shed 3 bases, and the junction held 6 bases outside the gene matches. Per germline, CDR1 SGHDT and CDR2 YYEEEE. CDR3 nucleotide sequence: TGTGCCAGCAGCTTGGGGACAGGGTTGGGAACAGATACGCAGTATTTT. It translates to CASSLGTGLGTDTQYF.

The V call is TRBV18, the J call TRBJ2-5, with TRBD1 as a possible D gene (6 bases). The CDR3 runs 14 residues. The germline V gene has CDR1 KGHSH and CDR2 LQKENI. V was pared by 2 bases and J by 1 base, with 8 bases between. CDR3 residues: CASSPWGLQETQYF. The CDR3 DNA is TGTGCCAGCTCACCATGGGGGCTCCAAGAGACCCAGTACTTC.

Of note for this clone: The same CDR3 can be traced to other DNA sequences in this sample. V gene TRBV7-2 combines with J gene TRBJ2-5, with TRBD2 matching 8 bases. The V gene's germline CDR1 is SGHTA and CDR2 FQGNSA. The CDR3 covers 12 residues. The junction had 7 bases not matched to a gene; V was cut back by 5 bases and J by 11 bases. The CDR3 DNA reads as TGTGCCAGCAGCCTGGCGGGGGGTACGCAGTACTTC. As protein: CASSLAGGTQYF.

This chain links TRBV4-1 with TRBJ2-2; a weak D match, TRBD2 (5 bases). Germline CDR1 MGHRA, CDR2 YSYEKL. Trimming took off 1 base at V and 0 bases at J, with 9 bases between the two ends. CDR3 length: 16 amino acids. The CDR3 is CASSQGWRANTGELFF. CDR3 coding DNA: TGCGCCAGCAGCCAAGGCTGGCGGGCGAACACCGGGGAGCTGTTTTTT.

The rearrangement uses TRBV5-1 and TRBJ1-6; TRBD1 might be the D (6 bases). Per germline, CDR1 SGHRS and CDR2 YFSETQ. The V end lost 4 bases, the J end lost 9 bases, and 14 bases lay between the germline ends. The CDR3 totals 14 residues. The CDR3 here is CASSDWTESSPLHF. The CDR3 DNA follows: TGCGCCAGCAGCGACTGGACAGAAAGTTCACCCCTCCACTTT.

DNA for the CDR3: TGTGCCAGCAGCCTTGGTAGCGGGGGGTCGGATGAGCAGTTCTTC. This encodes CASSLGSGGSDEQFF. The chain combines TRBV7-6 with TRBJ2-1, with TRBD2 matching over 10 bases. Germline assignment: CDR1 SGHVS and CDR2 FNYEAQ. The CDR3 loop spans 15 amino acids. V lost 5 bases and J lost 8; bases outside the gene matches: 9.

This clone was counted only a few times. This chain connects TRBV6-5 to TRBJ2-5, with D maybe TRBD1 (6 bases). The CDR3 extends over 14 amino acids. V shed 7 bases and J shed 1 base, with 13 bases lying between them. The germline gives CDR1 MNHEY, CDR2 SVGAGI. CDR3 sequence reads: CASKFTGIQETQYF. For the CDR3, the DNA is TGTGCCAGCAAATTTACAGGGATCCAAGAGACCCAGTACTTC.

The V and J genes are TRBV5-6 and TRBJ2-7, with no clear D. Germline V gene lookup returns CDR1 SGHDT and CDR2 YYEEEE. Trimming removed 4 bases at V and 2 bases at J, with 10 bases between. The length of the CDR3 is 13 residues. The CDR3 protein is CASSRLPAYEQYF. The CDR3, as DNA: TGTGCCAGCAGCCGATTGCCAGCCTACGAGCAGTACTTC.

This chain links TRBV5-1 with TRBJ1-1, with a tentative D call TRBD1 (5 bases). Looked up from germline, CDR1 is SGHRS and CDR2 is YFSETQ. This CDR3 is built from 17 residues. V shed 2 bases and J shed 0 bases, with 17 bases lying between them. Here the CDR3 reads CASSFNPQGGMNTEAFF. CDR3 nucleotide sequence: TGCGCCAGCAGCTTCAACCCCCAGGGCGGGATGAACACTGAAGCTTTCTTT.

CDR3 protein: CASSYHQEGEDGYTF. CDR3 coding DNA: TGTGCCAGCAGTTACCATCAAGAGGGGGAAGATGGCTACACCTTC. V gene TRBV6-5 combines with J gene TRBJ1-2, with D tentatively TRBD1 (6 bases). The V end lost 2 bases, the J end lost 6 bases, and 16 bases lay between the germline ends. Per germline, CDR1 MNHEY and CDR2 SVGAGI. The CDR3 is made up of 15 amino acids.

The chain links TRBV4-1 to TRBJ1-4; 7 nucleotides agree with TRBD1. With 4 bases clipped from V and 7 bases from J, the junction kept 9 bases outside the gene matches. The V gene's germline CDR1 is MGHRA and CDR2 YSYEKL. This CDR3 is 15 amino acids long. The CDR3 spells CASSPYPDRTEKLFF. The CDR3 coding sequence is TGCGCCAGCAGCCCCTACCCGGACAGGACTGAAAAACTGTTTTTT.

The rearrangement links TRBV5-8 to TRBJ2-3; 8 bases align to TRBD1. The CDR3 length is 15 residues. CDR1 is SGHTS and CDR2 is YDEGEE in the germline V gene. With 4 bases clipped from V and 2 bases from J, the junction kept 6 bases outside the gene matches. CDR3 coding DNA: TGTGCCAGCAGCCTGACAGGGGTCCCCACAGATACGCAGTATTTT. Translated: CASSLTGVPTDTQYF.

The chain joins TRBV6-5 to TRBJ2-5; the match to TRBD1 covers 7 bases. V lost 7 bases and J lost 2; bases outside the gene matches: 10. The CDR3 loop spans 15 amino acids. Looked up from germline, CDR1 is MNHEY and CDR2 is SVGAGI. The CDR3 bases are TGTGCCAGCACCAGAGGGGGACAGAAGCAAGAGACCCAGTACTTC. This gives the protein CASTRGGQKQETQYF.

The chain links TRBV5-1 to TRBJ1-4; 9 bases agree with TRBD1. Per germline, CDR1 SGHRS and CDR2 YFSETQ. This CDR3 is built from 14 residues. With V trimmed by 7 bases and J by 7 bases, 8 bases remained unmatched. The CDR3 region is CASGHRGPGEKLFF. The CDR3 DNA is TGCGCCAGCGGACACAGGGGGCCGGGTGAAAAACTGTTTTTT.

V and J are TRBV11-2 and TRBJ2-5, with a tentative D call TRBD1 (5 bases). The germline CDR1 and CDR2 sequences are SGHAT and FQNNGV. Trimming stripped 5 bases from V and 5 bases from J, with 18 bases between. CDR3 length: 15 amino acids. In DNA, the CDR3 is TGTGCCAGCAGCGCGAGCGTTATCGCAGGGGAGACCCAGTACTTC. This sequence encodes CASSASVIAGETQYF.

V usage is TRBV5-1 and J usage is TRBJ1-4; TRBD1 matches at 9 bases. Germline CDR1 is SGHRS and CDR2 is YFSETQ. CDR3 length: 15 amino acids. Trimming took 0 bases from V and 7 from J; bases not matched to a gene: 4. The CDR3, as DNA: TGCGCCAGCAGCTTGGCCGCGGACAGGGGTGAAAAACTGTTTTTT. Its translation: CASSLAADRGEKLFF.

This chain uses TRBV3-1 (or the pseudogene TRBV3-2) with TRBJ1-4; tentative D call: TRBD1 (6 bases). The CDR3 is made up of 16 amino acids. Trimming pared 4 bases from V and 3 bases from J, leaving 15 bases between. The germline V gene encodes CDR1 LGHDT and CDR2 YNNKEL (reference sequence). CDR3 sequence reads: CASSPRQGTSNEKLFF. CDR3 DNA: TGTGCCAGCAGCCCAAGGCAGGGGACGTCTAATGAAAAACTGTTTTTT.

The V gene is TRBV6-5, the J gene TRBJ1-1; no firm D call. Trimming removed 8 bases from V and 4 bases from J, with 14 bases in between. Germline V CDR1 and CDR2: MNHEY, SVGAGI. CDR3 length: 13 amino acids. CDR3 DNA: TGTGCCAGCGGTACTTTAGTAGTCACTGAAGCTTTCTTT. Translation: CASGTLVVTEAFF.

The rearrangement joins TRBV7-2 to TRBJ2-5; D is perhaps TRBD2 (5 bases). Germline V CDR1 and CDR2: SGHTA, FQGNSA. The V gene lost 4 bases and the J gene lost 5 bases, with 14 bases spanning the gap. The CDR3 loop spans 14 amino acids. CDR3 DNA: TGTGCCAGCAGCTATAGGGCCTCGGGGGAGACCCAGTACTTC. It yields the protein CASSYRASGETQYF. Full variable domain (remainder filled in from reference TRBV7-2 and TRBJ2-5): GAGVSQSPSNKVTEKGKDVELRCDPISGHTALYWYRQSLGQGLEFLIYFQGNSAPDKSGLPSDRFSAERTGGSVSTLTIQRTQQEDSAVYLCASSYRASGETQYFGPGTRLLVL.